The 17 T cell receptor beta chains below come from one sample, sequenced in a study of cytomegalovirus exposure and HLA in healthy donors. 60 Vbeta and 13 Jbeta primers were used in PCR. Libraries were prepared by immunoSEQ multiplex PCR; TCRdb keeps only in-frame clonotypes and omits some of them. The sample holds 100,000 to 150,000 clones, around four fifths seen once. The specimen sequenced was PBMCs. The receptors come from a man younger than 35 in good health and CMV-seropositive.

The sample holds one count of this clone. The CDR3 nucleotides read TGTGCCAGTAGCGAGACAGGGAAGGGCTATGGCTACACCTTC. This sequence encodes CASSETGKGYGYTF. The rearrangement links TRBV19 to TRBJ1-2; TRBD1 matches at 7 bases. J gave up 4 bases and V 6 bases, and 8 bases lay outside the gene matches. Germline V CDR1 and CDR2: LNHDA, SQIVND (reference sequence). The CDR3 has 14 residues.

The chain links TRBV7-6 to TRBJ2-1, with D possibly being TRBD1 (6 bases). From germline, CDR1 is SGHVS and CDR2 FNYEAQ. Trimming cost V 6 bases and J 0 bases, with 15 bases left between them. The length of the CDR3 is 16 residues. CDR3: CASRPIQGSSYNEQFF. The DNA for the CDR3 is TGTGCCAGCAGACCAATACAGGGAAGCTCCTACAATGAGCAGTTCTTC.

In this sample, this clone turned up once. This chain joins TRBV2 and TRBJ2-5, with D perhaps matching TRBD2 (5 bases). The V and J ends lost 8 bases and 1 base respectively, with 14 bases between them. CDR1 SNHLY and CDR2 FYNNEI come from the germline V gene. The CDR3 is 14 residues long. CDR3 nucleotide sequence: TGTGCCAGCCTGCGACATGAGGGCCAAGAGACCCAGTACTTC. Translating it yields CASLRHEGQETQYF.

This chain connects TRBV5-6 to TRBJ1-1; D is undetermined. The CDR3 runs to 13 residues. Germline assignment: CDR1 SGHDT and CDR2 YYEEEE. Trimming shortened V by 3 bases and J by 7 bases, and 13 bases separated the two germline ends. CDR3 residues: CASSSVSRLEAFF. CDR3 nucleotide sequence: TGTGCCAGCAGCTCCGTATCGAGACTTGAAGCTTTCTTT.

A few counts support this clone. CDR3 bases: TGCGCCAGCAGTTGGCAGGGGGCGGAGAACACTGAAGCTTTCTTT. Translating it yields CASSWQGAENTEAFF. This chain links TRBV5-1 with TRBJ1-1, with TRBD1 identical over 8 bases. The ends lost 5 bases at V and 1 base at J; junction bases unmatched: 7. The V gene's germline CDR1 is SGHRS and CDR2 YFSETQ. The CDR3 covers 15 residues.

The gene calls are TRBV4-1 and TRBJ2-3; the match to TRBD2 covers 11 bases. Germline loops: CDR1 MGHRA, CDR2 YSYEKL. With 0 bases clipped from V and 1 base from J, the junction kept 0 bases outside the gene matches. The CDR3 length is 16 residues. DNA for the CDR3: TGCGCCAGCAGCCAAGAGACTAGCGGGGGCACAGATACGCAGTATTTT. It encodes CASSQETSGGTDTQYF.

The chain couples TRBV10-2 to TRBJ1-2; no reliable D call. The CDR3 has 14 amino acids. Germline V gene sequence: CDR1 WSHSY, CDR2 SAAADI. V was cut by 4 bases and J by 0 bases, with 9 bases left in between. The CDR3 nucleotides read TGCGCCAGCAGTGTCCTGTCTGCTAACTATGGCTACACCTTC. It encodes CASSVLSANYGYTF.

The rearrangement joins TRBV6-5 to TRBJ1-5; 7 bases match TRBD1. The CDR3 runs 13 residues. Germline-derived CDR1 and CDR2 are MNHEY and SVGAGI. Losses at the gene ends were 2 bases for V and 7 bases for J; bases not matched to a gene: 2. The CDR3 region has the DNA TGTGCCAGCAGTTACCAGGGGGGACAGCCCCAGCATTTT. Translating it yields CASSYQGGQPQHF.

V gene TRBV6-6 combines with J gene TRBJ2-5; no firm D call. Trimming pared 5 bases from V and 4 bases from J, leaving 5 bases between. The length of the CDR3 is 11 residues. Germline-derived CDR1 and CDR2 are MNHNY and SVGAGI (reference sequence). CDR3 region: CASSPLETQYF. CDR3 nucleotides: TGTGCCAGCAGTCCCCTAGAGACCCAGTACTTC.

In this sample, this clone turned up a few times. The rearrangement joins TRBV4-2 to TRBJ1-1; TRBD1 aligns across 7 bases. The CDR3 totals 18 residues. Germline V gene sequence: CDR1 LGHNA, CDR2 YNFKEQ. The junction had 18 bases not matched to a gene; V was cut back by 4 bases and J by 4 bases. The CDR3 DNA sequence: TGTGCCAGCAGCCCACACCCTAGGAGTACAGGGGCCAGCACTGAAGCTTTCTTT. It codes for CASSPHPRSTGASTEAFF.

The chain couples TRBV2 to TRBJ1-5; D not resolved. There are 15 residues in the CDR3. V was cut by 1 base and J by 5 bases, with 12 bases left in between. CDR1 SNHLY and CDR2 FYNNEI come from the germline V gene. The CDR3 coding sequence is TGTGCCAGCAGTGAAGGCTACAGTGTCGATCAGCCCCAGCATTTT. Translation gives CASSEGYSVDQPQHF. Full variable domain (missing parts from reference TRBV2 and TRBJ1-5): EPEVTQTPSHQVTQMGQEVILRCVPISNHLYFYWYRQILGQKVEFLVSFYNNEISEKSEIFDDQFSVERPDGSNFTLKIRSTKLEDSAMYFCASSEGYSVDQPQHFGDGTRLSIL.

This clone was counted only a few times. The chain employs TRBV6-1 and TRBJ1-4; D gene uncertain. The CDR3 length is 18 residues. Per the germline V gene, CDR1 is MNHNS and CDR2 is SASEGT. Trimming removed 1 base from V and 2 bases from J, with 17 bases in between. In DNA form, the CDR3 reads TGTGCCAGCAGTGAAGAGATCGGAGTCGGGTTGACTAATGAAAAACTGTTTTTT. Translating it yields CASSEEIGVGLTNEKLFF.

The rearrangement joins TRBV30 to TRBJ1-6, with TRBD1 matching 8 bases. Losses at the gene ends were 3 bases for V and 9 bases for J; bases not matched to a gene: 7. Germline lookup yields CDR1 GTSNPN and CDR2 SVGIG (reference sequence). There are 14 residues in the CDR3. CDR3 DNA sequence: TGTGCCTGGAGGGTTGGACAGGGCGTTTCACCCCTCCACTTT. It specifies CAWRVGQGVSPLHF.

The genes are TRBV4-1 and TRBJ2-7; D perhaps matches TRBD2 (5 bases). Trimming cost V 0 bases and J 5 bases, with 14 bases left between them. Germline CDR1 and CDR2: MGHRA and YSYEKL. The CDR3 extends over 15 amino acids. CDR3 nucleotides: TGCGCCAGCAGCCAAGAACCCCTTCGGGGAGACGAGCAGTACTTC. Amino acids: CASSQEPLRGDEQYF.

The gene calls are TRBV7-9 and TRBJ2-1, with D perhaps TRBD1 (6 bases). CDR1 is SEHNR and CDR2 is FQNEAQ in the germline V gene (reference sequence). V was shortened by 4 bases and J by 2 bases, with 12 bases between the two germline ends. This CDR3 spans 15 amino acids. The CDR3 region is CASSSTDRTYNEQFF. For the CDR3, the DNA is TGTGCCAGCAGCTCGACCGACAGGACCTACAATGAGCAGTTCTTC.

The V and J genes are TRBV5-6 and TRBJ2-1, with D perhaps matching TRBD2 (5 bases). The V gene lost 4 bases and the J gene lost 9 bases, with 11 bases spanning the gap. The germline V gene has CDR1 SGHDT and CDR2 YYEEEE. The CDR3 is 12 residues long. CDR3 coding DNA: TGTGCCAGCAGCCCGGCGAGCGGTGAGCAGTTCTTC. Its translation: CASSPASGEQFF. The variable domain in full, with the rest retrieved from reference TRBV5-6 and TRBJ2-1, is DAGVTQSPTHLIKTRGQQVTLRCSPKSGHDTVSWYQQALGQGPQFIFQYYEEEERQRGNFPDRFSGHQFPNYSSELNVNALLLGDSALYLCASSPASGEQFFGPGTRLTVL.

This clone was observed a few times. The chain links TRBV5-6 to TRBJ1-1, with unresolved D. The CDR3 has 14 residues. Germline V CDR1 and CDR2: SGHDT, YYEEEE. V lost 3 bases, J lost 0 bases, and 9 bases lay in between. In DNA, the CDR3 is TGTGCCAGCAGCTCGGGTCGGGTGAACACTGAAGCTTTCTTT. Protein sequence: CASSSGRVNTEAFF.